These 9 T cell receptor beta chains were all obtained from the same sample, sequenced in a study of cytomegalovirus exposure and HLA in healthy donors. The study ran its PCR with 60 Vbeta and 13 Jbeta primers. Data came from immunoSEQ multiplex PCR; TCRdb stores just in-frame clones and leaves some out. The data show approximately 190,000 clones, around 82% seen once. The source material was PBMCs. These receptors came from a middle-aged man in good health and CMV-seropositive.

Worth noting for this clone: Distinct nucleotide sequences in the sample also encode this CDR3. V and J are TRBV29-1 and TRBJ1-5, with 7 positions matching TRBD1. CDR1 and CDR2 (germline): SQVTM, ANQGSEA. This CDR3 spans 13 amino acids. V dropped 4 bases and J dropped 2; count of bases not matched to a gene: 2. CDR3 coding DNA: TGCAGCGTTGGCACAGGGGGCAATCAGCCCCAGCATTTT. This translates into CSVGTGGNQPQHF.

Only a few counts were recorded for this clone. Within the sample, other DNA sequences also encode this same CDR3. The chain joins TRBV15 to TRBJ2-7; no firm D call. Germline-derived CDR1 and CDR2 are LNHNV and YYDKDF (reference sequence). Trimming pared 9 bases from V and 3 bases from J, leaving 9 bases between. The CDR3 covers 11 residues. The chain's CDR3 is CATSFLYEQYF. The CDR3 DNA sequence: TGTGCCACATCCTTTCTCTACGAGCAGTACTTC.

The V gene is TRBV5-1, the J gene TRBJ2-3, with D perhaps TRBD1 (5 bases). Germline V gene data show CDR1 as SGHRS and CDR2 as YFSETQ. The CDR3 is 16 amino acids. Trimming took 4 bases from V and 2 from J, leaving 17 bases between them. CDR3 nucleotides: TGCGCCAGCAGCCCAAGCCGACAGAGCCTCACAGATACGCAGTATTTT. Translating it yields CASSPSRQSLTDTQYF.

The J gene is TRBJ2-4, the V gene TRBV7-2; 7 bases agree with TRBD1. V lost 1 base, J lost 5 bases, and 2 bases stayed unmatched. Germline lookup yields CDR1 SGHTA and CDR2 FQGNSA. The CDR3 totals 14 residues. In DNA form, the CDR3 reads TGTGCCAGCAGCTTAGTAACAGGGGAAAACATTCAGTACTTC. Translating gives CASSLVTGENIQYF. Together with reference TRBV7-2 and TRBJ2-4, the CDR3 gives the full variable domain: GAGVSQSPSNKVTEKGKDVELRCDPISGHTALYWYRQSLGQGLEFLIYFQGNSAPDKSGLPSDRFSAERTGGSVSTLTIQRTQQEDSAVYLCASSLVTGENIQYFGAGTRLSVL.

J is TRBJ1-2 and V is TRBV6-5; 7 positions match TRBD1. V shed 6 bases, J shed 2 bases, and the junction held 6 bases outside the gene matches. The CDR3 has 14 amino acids. Germline-derived CDR1 and CDR2 are MNHEY and SVGAGI. Written as DNA, the CDR3 is TGTGCCAGCAGGGAGACAGGGACCAACTATGGCTACACCTTC. Amino acids: CASRETGTNYGYTF.

The chain has TRBV6-5 and TRBJ2-1; possible D gene TRBD2, 5 bases. Trimming took off 2 bases at V and 8 bases at J, with 16 bases between the two ends. CDR3 length equals 15 residues. CDR1 and CDR2 from the germline V gene are MNHEY and SVGAGI. In nucleotides, the CDR3 is TGTGCCAGCAGTTACCGCCCTAGCATAAGCCATGAGCAGTTCTTC. Translation: CASSYRPSISHEQFF.

This chain connects TRBV5-1 to TRBJ2-3, with TRBD2 matching 11 bases. This CDR3 comprises 15 residues. V lost 3 bases, J lost 3 bases, and 3 bases stayed unmatched. Germline V lookup: CDR1 SGHRS, CDR2 YFSETQ. CDR3 in DNA: TGCGCCAGCAGCTCCCTAGCGGGAGGAACAGATACGCAGTATTTT. Translation: CASSSLAGGTDTQYF.

This rearrangement joins TRBV27 to TRBJ1-5; the D gene is possibly TRBD1 (6 bases). The CDR3 is made up of 15 amino acids. Looked up from germline, CDR1 is MNHEY and CDR2 is SMNVEV (reference sequence). Trimming took off 6 bases at V and 2 bases at J, with 14 bases between the two ends. CDR3 protein: CASRGTGKGNQPQHF. CDR3 coding DNA: TGTGCCAGCAGGGGAACAGGGAAGGGCAATCAGCCCCAGCATTTT.

This clone was seen a few times. V gene TRBV7-9 combines with J gene TRBJ2-7; D unclear. From germline, CDR1 is SEHNR and CDR2 FQNEAQ (reference sequence). Trimming pared 3 bases from V and 1 base from J, leaving 7 bases between. CDR3 length: 13 amino acids. The CDR3 sequence: CASSLPTSYEQYF. CDR3 nucleotides: TGTGCCAGCAGCTTGCCGACATCCTACGAGCAGTACTTC.